This T cell receptor (beta chain) stems from a study of cytomegalovirus exposure and HLA in healthy donors. Study in general: Among several hundred genotyped donors, about 83% fell in the Caucasian-associated ancestry cluster. Study results and limitations: A missense DCLRE1C variant was associated with V- and J-gene trimming of TCR beta chains in a later analysis, and an independent cohort replicated the association. Some TCR beta chains (about 170 of them) were listed as cytomegalovirus-associated.

Concerning this clone itself: Its antigen is as yet unknown.

V shed 2 bases and J shed 8 bases, with 7 bases lying between them. Germline V gives CDR1 SQVTM, CDR2 ANQGSEA. The CDR3 loop spans 11 amino acids. Primers for the PCR totalled 60 Vbeta and 13 Jbeta. The method was immunoSEQ multiplex PCR; TCRdb's version includes in-frame clones alone and lacks a portion of them. The profile shows roughly 130,000 clones, about four fifths of them singletons. V is TRBV29-1 and J is TRBJ2-1; D is unclear. The TCR sequence derives from a female donor in good health and CMV-seronegative. Sequenced material: PBMCs. This CDR3 is CSVENLDEQFF. The DNA for the CDR3 is TGCAGCGTTGAAAACTTGGATGAGCAGTTCTTC.